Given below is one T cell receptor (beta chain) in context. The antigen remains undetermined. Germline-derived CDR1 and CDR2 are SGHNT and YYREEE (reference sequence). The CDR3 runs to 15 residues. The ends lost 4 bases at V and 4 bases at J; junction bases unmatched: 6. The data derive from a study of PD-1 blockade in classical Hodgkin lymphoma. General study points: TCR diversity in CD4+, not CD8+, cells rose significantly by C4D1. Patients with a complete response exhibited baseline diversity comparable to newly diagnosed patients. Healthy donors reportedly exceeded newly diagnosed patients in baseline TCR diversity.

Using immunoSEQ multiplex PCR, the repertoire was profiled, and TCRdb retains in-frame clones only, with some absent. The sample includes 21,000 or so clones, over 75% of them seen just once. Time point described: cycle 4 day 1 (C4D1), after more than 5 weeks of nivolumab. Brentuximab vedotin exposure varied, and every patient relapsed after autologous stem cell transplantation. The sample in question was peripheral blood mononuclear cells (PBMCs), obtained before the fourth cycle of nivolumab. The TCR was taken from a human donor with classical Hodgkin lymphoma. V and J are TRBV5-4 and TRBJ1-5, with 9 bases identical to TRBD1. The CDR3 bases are TGTGCCAGCAGCCACAGGGGGCGCGGGAATCAGCCCCAGCATTTT. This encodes CASSHRGRGNQPQHF. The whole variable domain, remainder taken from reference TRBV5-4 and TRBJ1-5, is ETGVTQSPTHLIKTRGQQVTLRCSSQSGHNTVSWYQQALGQGPQFIFQYYREEENGRGNFPPRFSGLQFPNYSSELNVNALELDDSALYLCASSHRGRGNQPQHFGDGTRLSIL.